This T cell receptor beta chain is from a study of beta chain features in type 1 diabetes (dated by TCRdb to between 2017 and 2018). General notes on the study: No differences in mean age, gender distribution, total cell number or subset yield were found between patients and healthy donors. The study compared the TCRB repertoires of sorted circulating CD4+ T cell subsets in recently diagnosed type 1 diabetes patients with those in matched healthy donors. Across all samples, some 100,000,000 sorted cells were examined, and cell number per subset correlated strongly with RNA yield. Whereas all 30 or so donors provided naive and central memory subsets, regulatory and stem cell-like memory subsets were isolated from just 8 patients and about 8 healthy donors. Overall study results and their limits: Because cDNA rather than genomic DNA was sequenced, highly expressing activated cells could have been over-represented, although no difference in activation and CD3 levels was found between groups. At VDJ recombination sites, type 1 diabetes patients had fewer insertions and more deleted nucleotides, which implies abnormalities in thymic rearrangement. Naive, central memory and regulatory TCRB repertoires appeared to be more similar among patients than among healthy donors. A moderate but significant shortening of TCRB CDR3 length was observed in type 1 diabetes patients in all four CD4+ subsets. Because the HLA sub-analyses included only small numbers of individuals, any influence of HLA type on TCRB rearrangement was left unresolved. Shorter templates might have been favored by PCR, but patient and control samples were amplified and corrected together, so both groups would have been affected equally by any skew.

All of the isolated RNA was reverse transcribed with the High Capacity cDNA Reverse Transcription Kit, so expressed TCRB transcripts were sequenced. Deep immunoSEQ sequencing was performed on naive, central memory and regulatory T cell samples, with an average of roughly 4 million total reads per sample. After sorted cells were lysed in RLT buffer, RNA was extracted with DNase-treated RNeasy Micro or Mini kits, with the choice depending on cell number. Each cell subset was processed separately to prevent cross-contamination, with patient and healthy donor samples processed together. The immunoSEQ multiplex PCR was used to amplify TCRB sequences from cDNA, generating 87-bp fragments that spanned the CDR3 region. Amplicons were sequenced on the Illumina HiSeq platform. The study's own analysis went as follows. PCR bias was corrected computationally using synthetic template baselines, and reads within Hamming distance 2 were collapsed, with unmergeable singletons discarded. Reads were aligned against IMGT to assign V, D and J genes, CDR3 length and insertions or deletions at six rearrangement sites. Within each subset, clonotype counts were normalized to sorted cell number, and only after that were true diversity and Gini coefficients computed with the tcR R package. The overlap coefficient, calculated on TCRB nucleotide sequences, was used to measure repertoire sharing. Out-of-frame TCRB sequences from naive cells were analyzed as a proxy for the pre-selection repertoire. TCRdb retrieved this table from immuneACCESS and kept in-frame rearrangements only. Not all clones are present; in checked studies, unresolved V genes account for under half, and no reason is known for the remainder. V, J and clone size reflect that table, while D and trimming were determined from the DNA. The sample has roughly 610,000 clones on record, 15% to 19% of them singletons. The top ten clonotypes cover under 0.095% of the sample.

About this clone: Which antigen it targets is not known. Per-base quality was not reported, and no clone a single base away is much larger than it.

V is cut by 8 bases and J by 1 base, and the space between the germline ends is 10 bases. The CDR3, from cysteine to phenylalanine, totals 13 residues. Of all the DNA, just the CDR3 is kept, 39 bases in frame from base 1. Taken from the germline V gene, the CDR1 and CDR2 loops are SGHDN and FVKESK. Each donor gave one peripheral blood draw, about 110 mL on average, collected into heparinised tubes. A BD FACSAria II and a panel including CD45RO, CCR7, CD25, CD127, CD95 and CD27 were used to sort naive, central memory, regulatory and stem cell-like memory CD4+ T cells. A purity above 98% was achieved for all sorted populations. Right away, PBMCs were isolated by Lymphoprep density gradient centrifugation and were stained directly, with no culture step. So that batch effects would be minimized, each experiment stained and sorted samples in pairs, pairing one healthy donor with one patient.

The sample was naive CD4+ T cells from blood. Read against the paper, the sample's cell subset or site label means: true naive CD4+ T cells. The sequence was obtained from a man younger than 30 in good health. The rearranged chain carries TRBV14 and TRBJ2-3, with TRBD1 tentatively as D gene (5 bases match). The nucleotide sequence reads as follows: TGTGCCAGCCTCCAGGGTGGCACAGATACGCAGTATTTT. This is translated as CASLQGGTDTQYF. Reference TRBV14 and TRBJ2-3 proteins supply the regions before and after the CDR3; the full variable domain is: EAGVTQFPSHSVIEKGQTVTLRCDPISGHDNLYWYRRVMGKEIKFLLHFVKESKQDESGMPNNRFLAERTGGTYSTLKVQPAELEDSGVYFCASLQGGTDTQYFGPGTRLTVL.